The 23 T cell receptor beta chains below were found in one sample sequenced in a study of technical replicates of blood from several donors. Clones were read by immunoSEQ multiplex PCR, and TCRdb kept only the in-frame ones, dropping some. The table lists tens of thousands of clones, about nine tenths of them singletons, with 0.35% to 0.4% in the top ten. What was sequenced was T cells isolated from PBMCs. These receptors came from a human donor in good health. Some clones in this sample may be carry-over from other donors' samples.

With respect to this clone: At one boundary the junction diverges from the germline segment, which might be a read error. The V gene is TRBV5-4, the J gene TRBJ2-2, with D tentatively TRBD2 (5 bases). Germline V gene lookup returns CDR1 SGHNT and CDR2 YYREEE (reference sequence). The CDR3 is 12 residues long. The CDR3 bases are TGTGCCAGCAGCTTACCGGCCGGGGAGCTGGTTTTT. This encodes CASSLPAGELVF. Complete variable domain (other parts from reference TRBV5-4 and TRBJ2-2): ETGVTQSPTHLIKTRGQQVTLRCSSQSGHNTVSWYQQALGQGPQFIFQYYREEENGRGNFPPRFSGLQFPNYSSELNVNALELDDSALYLCASSLPAGELVFGEGSRLTVL.

J is TRBJ2-4 and V is TRBV2, with D perhaps TRBD2 (6 bases). The CDR3 runs to 16 residues. Trimming left V 4 bases short and J 4 bases short, with 17 bases between. Germline-derived CDR1 and CDR2 are SNHLY and FYNNEI. CDR3 loop: CASSGEKGGWKNIQYF. The CDR3 region has the DNA TGTGCCAGCAGTGGGGAAAAGGGAGGTTGGAAAAACATTCAGTACTTC.

DNA of the CDR3: TGTGCCAGCAGTGTCCCCCTGCGGGAGAGGTTCGAAGAGACCCAGTACTTC. It translates to CASSVPLRERFEETQYF. The genes are TRBV2 and TRBJ2-5; TRBD2 aligns across 7 bases. J gave up 3 bases and V 4 bases, and 14 bases lay outside the gene matches. Germline values: CDR1 SNHLY, CDR2 FYNNEI. The CDR3 covers 17 residues.

J is TRBJ2-5 and V is TRBV21-1; the listed D gene, TRBD2, was not tested against the DNA. TRBV21-1 is deemed a pseudogene. The CDR3 consists of 14 residues. In DNA, the CDR3 is TGTGCCAGCAGCAAAGGCGGGGGGGCAGAGACCCAGTACTTC. Translating gives CASSKGGGAETQYF.

This sequence joins TRBV19 and TRBJ1-2; 7 bases match TRBD1. Germline trimming cut 8 bases from V and 4 bases from J; bases unmatched to any gene: 10. Germline V lookup: CDR1 LNHDA, CDR2 SQIVND (reference sequence). The CDR3 extends over 14 amino acids. The CDR3 coding sequence is TGTGCCAGTCACAGGACAGGCGAAGGCTATGGCTACACCTTC. Protein sequence: CASHRTGEGYGYTF.

This chain links TRBV2 with TRBJ1-5, with TRBD1 identical over 9 bases. V lost 7 bases and J lost 0; bases outside the gene matches: 4. There are 15 residues in the CDR3. Germline V gene data show CDR1 as SNHLY and CDR2 as FYNNEI. CDR3 coding DNA: TGTGCCAGCACTGGGACAGGGTATAGCAATCAGCCCCAGCATTTT. Translating it yields CASTGTGYSNQPQHF. The variable domain in full, with the rest retrieved from reference TRBV2 and TRBJ1-5, is EPEVTQTPSHQVTQMGQEVILRCVPISNHLYFYWYRQILGQKVEFLVSFYNNEISEKSEIFDDQFSVERPDGSNFTLKIRSTKLEDSAMYFCASTGTGYSNQPQHFGDGTRLSIL.

The chain recombines TRBV5-1 with TRBJ2-7; tentative D call: TRBD1 (5 bases). Germline CDR1 and CDR2: SGHRS and YFSETQ. This CDR3 comprises 14 residues. Trimming cost V 0 bases and J 5 bases, with 12 bases left between them. The CDR3 DNA reads as TGCGCCAGCAGCTTGGACCCCTCACAGGACGAGCAGTACTTC. Amino acids: CASSLDPSQDEQYF.

The V and J genes are TRBV29-1 and TRBJ2-3; D is ambiguous. The CDR3 loop spans 14 amino acids. Germline CDR1 reads SQVTM; CDR2 reads ANQGSEA. Trimming took 4 bases from V and 1 from J, leaving 12 bases between them. DNA for the CDR3: TGCAGCGTTGTCTTAGAGCCGGGCACAGATACGCAGTATTTT. Protein: CSVVLEPGTDTQYF.

This rearrangement joins TRBV28 to TRBJ1-5; possible D gene TRBD1, 5 bases. Germline V gene lookup returns CDR1 MDHEN and CDR2 SYDVKM. The CDR3 has 14 residues. V was shortened by 2 bases and J by 4 bases, with 9 bases between the two germline ends. CDR3 region: CASSLRAGNQPQHF. The CDR3 DNA reads TGTGCCAGCAGTTTAAGGGCAGGGAATCAGCCCCAGCATTTT.

This sequence joins TRBV5-4 and TRBJ2-1; weak D call: TRBD2 (6 bases). Germline V gene lookup returns CDR1 SGHNT and CDR2 YYREEE (reference sequence). This CDR3 has 16 amino acids. V was trimmed by 5 bases and J by 2 bases, leaving 17 bases between them. Here the CDR3 reads CASSTLAATTYNEQFF. The CDR3 bases are TGTGCCAGCAGTACATTAGCGGCTACGACCTACAATGAGCAGTTCTTC.

This clone showed up just a few times. The J gene is TRBJ2-6, the V gene TRBV4-2; D is perhaps TRBD1 (5 bases). Trimming stripped 0 bases from V and 0 bases from J, with 6 bases between. The CDR3 is 16 amino acids. Germline lookup yields CDR1 LGHNA and CDR2 YNFKEQ. This chain's CDR3 is CASSQDQGSGANVLTF. DNA of the CDR3: TGTGCCAGCAGCCAAGATCAGGGCTCTGGGGCCAACGTCCTGACTTTC.

The chain has TRBV27 and TRBJ2-7; 8 bases fit TRBD2. Germline V gives CDR1 MNHEY, CDR2 SMNVEV (reference sequence). The CDR3 loop spans 14 amino acids. The junction had 3 bases not matched to a gene; V was cut back by 5 bases and J by 0 bases. CDR3 sequence reads: CASSPGGVSYEQYF. The CDR3 coding sequence is TGTGCCAGCAGTCCCGGGGGGGTCTCCTACGAGCAGTACTTC.

This clone was picked up one time. The CDR3 bases are TGCAGTGGTCAATTGAACTATGGCTACACCTTC. It encodes CSGQLNYGYTF. The chain couples TRBV20-1 to TRBJ1-2; D remains ambiguous. CDR1 is DFQATT, CDR2 SNEGSKA, per germline (reference sequence). V shed 7 bases and J shed 2 bases, with 8 bases lying between them. The length of the CDR3 is 11 residues.

CDR3: CSAPLIGEQYF. DNA of the CDR3: TGCAGTGCCCCCCTAATTGGTGAGCAGTACTTC. This chain connects TRBV20-1 to TRBJ2-7; D uncertain. The germline CDR1 and CDR2 sequences are DFQATT and SNEGSKA (reference sequence). The length of the CDR3 is 11 residues. Trimming took 6 bases from V and 7 from J, leaving 13 bases between them.

The V call is TRBV5-4, the J call TRBJ2-7; no definite D call. CDR1 SGHNT and CDR2 YYREEE come from the germline V gene (reference sequence). Trimming cost V 1 base and J 5 bases, with 10 bases left between them. The CDR3 contains 13 residues. The CDR3 spells CASSLQAPDEQYF. The CDR3 DNA reads TGTGCCAGCAGCTTGCAGGCCCCGGACGAGCAGTACTTC.

The gene calls are TRBV9 and TRBJ1-5; D possibly corresponds to TRBD1 (6 bases). CDR1 is SGDLS and CDR2 is YYNGEE in the germline V gene. The V and J ends lost 0 bases and 7 bases respectively, with 11 bases between them. This CDR3 comprises 14 residues. The CDR3 DNA reads TGTGCCAGCAGCGTAGGTCAGGGGAAGCAGCCCCAGCATTTT. This gives the protein CASSVGQGKQPQHF. Full variable domain (outside the CDR3, taken from reference TRBV9 and TRBJ1-5): DSGVTQTPKHLITATGQRVTLRCSPRSGDLSVYWYQQSLDQGLQFLIQYYNGEERAKGNILERFSAQQFPDLHSELNLSSLELGDSALYFCASSVGQGKQPQHFGDGTRLSIL.

The genes are TRBV5-5 and TRBJ1-3; D is unclear. This CDR3 is built from 16 residues. Per the germline V gene, CDR1 is SGHKS and CDR2 is YYEKEE (reference sequence). Trimming left V 4 bases short and J 0 bases short, with 14 bases between. This CDR3 is CASSAVGPLSGNTIYF. DNA for the CDR3: TGTGCCAGCAGCGCGGTAGGCCCACTCTCTGGAAACACCATATATTTT.

J is TRBJ2-2 and V is TRBV29-1; TRBD2 matches 7 bases. The length of the CDR3 is 16 residues. Germline trimming cut 3 bases from V and 1 base from J; bases unmatched to any gene: 8. From germline, CDR1 is SQVTM and CDR2 ANQGSEA. CDR3 residues: CSVDGLSGVNTGELFF. The CDR3 bases are TGCAGCGTTGATGGGTTGAGCGGGGTGAACACCGGGGAGCTGTTTTTT.

V is TRBV11-2 and J is TRBJ2-7; tentatively, D is TRBD2 (7 bases). Trimming left V 4 bases short and J 4 bases short, with 23 bases between. The CDR3 totals 17 residues. The germline CDR1 and CDR2 sequences are SGHAT and FQNNGV. Here the CDR3 reads CASSSGGTTGPGYEQYF. DNA for the CDR3: TGTGCCAGCAGCTCCGGGGGGACGACAGGCCCAGGGTACGAGCAGTACTTC.

This chain links TRBV7-9 with TRBJ2-1; 11 bases match TRBD2. The CDR3 runs 19 residues. The V and J ends lost 4 bases and 0 bases, in that order; junction bases with no gene match: 11. From germline, CDR1 is SEHNR and CDR2 FQNEAQ (reference sequence). CDR3 residues: CASSSPRLAGQGSYNEQFF. The CDR3 nucleotides are TGTGCCAGCAGCTCCCCCAGACTAGCGGGACAAGGCTCCTACAATGAGCAGTTCTTC.

The chain uses TRBV19 and TRBJ1-1; possible D gene TRBD1, 5 bases. Per the germline V gene, CDR1 is LNHDA and CDR2 is SQIVND (reference sequence). Trimming stripped 5 bases from V and 8 bases from J, with 9 bases between. CDR3 length: 11 amino acids. The CDR3 DNA is TGTGCCAGTAGTTACACAGGAGAAGCTTTCTTT. It codes for CASSYTGEAFF.

The chain combines TRBV5-5 with TRBJ1-5; weak D call: TRBD1 (5 bases). The CDR3 runs to 15 residues. Trimming took 3 bases from V and 7 from J, leaving 17 bases between them. CDR1 is SGHKS, CDR2 YYEKEE, per germline (reference sequence). The CDR3, as DNA: TGTGCCAGCAGCTGGGGACTGAGTGGAGGACAGCCCCAGCATTTT. Its protein is CASSWGLSGGQPQHF.

The rearrangement joins TRBV19 to TRBJ2-7; D unresolved. The CDR3 runs 13 residues. Per the germline V gene, CDR1 is LNHDA and CDR2 is SQIVND (reference sequence). Trimming removed 6 bases from V and 7 bases from J, with 16 bases in between. CDR3 in DNA: TGTGCCAGTAGCGTAGCCCCACACGGGGAGCAGTACTTC. Amino acids: CASSVAPHGEQYF.